The 5 T cell receptor beta chains in this list originate from one sample, sequenced in a study of radiation and T cells in renal cell carcinoma. Sequenced by immunoSEQ multiplex PCR; TCRdb stores in-frame clones only, minus some. The table records approximately 31,000 clones, 81% of them present only once. Time point of the sample: blood 4 weeks post-SBRT, at nephrectomy. Treatment described: 15 Gy SBRT to primary tumor, nephrectomy 4 weeks later. The input for sequencing was blood, taken from a patient whose treatment included radiotherapy and nephrectomy. The origin of the receptors is a man between 60 and 70 years old with renal cell carcinoma.

The chain employs TRBV7-9 and TRBJ1-2, with D uncertain. This CDR3 region has 15 residues. The V gene's germline CDR1 is SEHNR and CDR2 FQNEAQ (reference sequence). Trimming stripped 5 bases from V and 9 bases from J, with 22 bases between. CDR3 DNA sequence: TGTGCCAGCAGCCCCCCCGACGGAACATGGCATAGCTACACCTTC. It is translated as CASSPPDGTWHSYTF.

The genes are TRBV19 and TRBJ2-2; D is undetermined. The V gene's germline CDR1 is LNHDA and CDR2 SQIVND (reference sequence). There are 15 residues in the CDR3. V shed 2 bases and J shed 4 bases, with 11 bases lying between them. In DNA form, the CDR3 reads TGTGCCAGTAGTATACCGAGACAAACCACCGGGGAGCTGTTTTTT. This codes for CASSIPRQTTGELFF.

This clone was seen a few times. The chain uses TRBV7-2 and TRBJ2-5; maybe TRBD1 (6 bases). This CDR3 contains 15 residues. The germline V gene encodes CDR1 SGHTA and CDR2 FQGNSA. Between the trimmed V and J ends, which lost 2 bases and 2 bases, there was a span of 12 bases. The DNA for the CDR3 is TGTGCCAGCAGCTTATATAGGGGGATACAAGAGACCCAGTACTTC. This sequence encodes CASSLYRGIQETQYF.

This chain's CDR3 is CAWSVAGGPGNEQFF. As DNA, the CDR3 is TGTGCCTGGAGTGTAGCGGGAGGGCCAGGGAATGAGCAGTTCTTC. V usage is TRBV30 and J usage is TRBJ2-1; 10 positions agree with TRBD2. V gave up 0 bases and J gave up 7 bases; unmatched junction bases: 6. The CDR3 is made up of 15 amino acids. CDR1 is GTSNPN, CDR2 SVGIG, per germline (reference sequence).

The chain is built from TRBV27 and TRBJ1-4; D remains ambiguous. CDR1 MNHEY and CDR2 SMNVEV come from the germline V gene (reference sequence). The CDR3 runs 17 residues. Deletions cut 4 bases from V and 8 bases from J, with 23 bases between. The CDR3 region has the DNA TGTGCCAGCAGTTCCCTTGGAAGTGGGCCCCATACCGAAAAACTGTTTTTT. Its translation is CASSSLGSGPHTEKLFF.